This T cell receptor (beta chain) was obtained from a study of Graves' ophthalmopathy and Graves' hyperthyroidism. Study-level results: Blood also held most thyroid clonotypes expanded above 0.001 frequency.

RNA transcripts were the source from which TCR beta CDR3 regions were amplified. HTBI primers were used in a first-round RT-PCR, which preceded a second-round multiplex PCR. TCRdb ran MiXCR on the multiplex PCR reads and lists one entry per CDR3 protein. The sample lists 350,000 to 450,000 distinct CDR3 sequences, 18% occurring once. This clonotype was seen at least ten times. Its antigen is undetermined. Trimming left V 1 base short and J 9 bases short, with 10 bases between. CDR1 and CDR2 (germline): SGHTA, FQGNSA. This CDR3 spans 13 amino acids. Input material: peripheral blood. V and J are TRBV7-2 and TRBJ1-5; D remains unclear. The receptor was isolated from a young woman with Graves' ophthalmopathy. The CDR3: CASSLESQRPQHF. The CDR3 DNA reads TGTGCCAGCAGCTTAGAATCCCAGCGGCCCCAGCATTTT.